This section outlines one T cell receptor (beta chain) sequence together with its context. The sample belongs to a study of blood T cell repertoires in COVID-19. After removal of 0 bases from V and 3 bases from J, the junction contained 10 bases not matched to a gene. The germline V gene encodes CDR1 LGHNT and CDR2 FRNRAP. The CDR3 is made up of 17 amino acids. Here immunoSEQ multiplex PCR was the method, and the copy in TCRdb shows in-frame clones only, minus some. This sample yields over 200,000 clones, of which 81% are seen a single time; approximately 8% belongs to the top ten. This TCR derives from a woman older than 75 with acute or convalescent COVID-19. Sequencing was done on a sample of peripheral blood. This chain joins TRBV12-5 and TRBJ1-2; 7 positions match TRBD1. The CDR3 loop reads CASGLVLGQGEDYGYTF. Here the CDR3 DNA reads TGTGCTAGTGGTTTGGTATTGGGCCAGGGGGAAGACTATGGCTACACCTTC.